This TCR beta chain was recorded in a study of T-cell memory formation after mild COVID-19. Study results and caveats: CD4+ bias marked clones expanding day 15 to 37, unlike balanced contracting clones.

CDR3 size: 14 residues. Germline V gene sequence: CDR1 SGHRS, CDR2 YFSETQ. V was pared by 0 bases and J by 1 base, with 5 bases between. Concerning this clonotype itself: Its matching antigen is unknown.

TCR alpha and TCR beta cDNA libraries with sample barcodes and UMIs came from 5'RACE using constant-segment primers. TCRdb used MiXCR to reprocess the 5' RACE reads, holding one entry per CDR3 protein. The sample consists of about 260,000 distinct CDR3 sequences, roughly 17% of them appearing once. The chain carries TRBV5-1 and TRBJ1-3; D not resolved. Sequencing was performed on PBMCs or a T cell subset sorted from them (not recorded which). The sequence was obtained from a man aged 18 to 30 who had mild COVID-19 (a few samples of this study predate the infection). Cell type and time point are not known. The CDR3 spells CASSLDGSGNTIYF. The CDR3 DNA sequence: TGCGCCAGCAGCTTGGACGGATCTGGAAACACCATATATTTT.